This record looks at one TCR beta chain sequence and its context. The record originates from a study of blood T cell repertoires in COVID-19. Germline lookup yields CDR1 SGHTA and CDR2 FQGNSA. V lost 5 bases and J lost 2; bases outside the gene matches: 5. The length of the CDR3 is 15 residues. Study processing details: The assay estimated nucleated cells by amplifying reference gene primers. Method: immunoSEQ multiplex PCR; TCRdb's copy keeps in-frame clones and lacks some. V and J calls and clone size follow that table, whereas D and trimming were derived from the DNA. Altogether 90,000 or so clones are present, around 90% being singletons, with the ten largest covering approximately 20%.

This chain uses TRBV7-2 with TRBJ1-3; 8 bases are a match to TRBD1. This clonotype originated in a woman between 55 and 75 years old with COVID-19, enrolled during active disease. Sequencing was carried out using peripheral blood. Here the CDR3 reads CASSRSQGAGNTIYF. The DNA of the CDR3 is TGTGCCAGCAGCCGTTCACAGGGGGCTGGAAACACCATATATTTT.